Listed below are T cell receptor beta chains from one sample, sequenced in a study of CD8 T cells in Susac syndrome. From the immunoSEQ multiplex PCR reads, TCRdb called clonotypes with MiXCR, one entry per CDR3 protein. Altogether 100,000 to 150,000 distinct CDR3 sequences are present, 90% to 95% being singletons, with the ten largest covering 0.21%. The sequencing sample was made of CD8+ T cells from PBMCs. Receptors originate from a human donor with Susac syndrome. CDR3s include the opening cysteine and the closing phenylalanine or tryptophan. A D gene is named only where the DNA matches it firmly. Part of the rows lack a size; the others show once, few, many or a class for expanded clones.

clone_size	d_call	v_call	j_call	cdr3_nt	cdr3_aa
.	.	TRBV6-5	TRBJ2-1	TGTGCCAGCAGCCGTTTAGAGCACAATGAGCAGTTCTTC	CASSRLEHNEQFF
.	.	TRBV12-3/TRBV12-4	TRBJ1-2	TGTGCCAGCAGTTTAGCGCCGGGGTATGGCTACACCTTC	CASSLAPGYGYTF
.	TRBD2	TRBV2	TRBJ2-5	TGTGCCAGCAATGGACTAGCGGGAGCTGGCGAGACCCAGTACTTC	CASNGLAGAGETQYF
.	TRBD1	TRBV4-2	TRBJ2-7	TGTGCCAGCAGCCCAAGCCCGGGGACAGGGGGCTACGAGCAGTACTTC	CASSPSPGTGGYEQYF
.	TRBD1	TRBV27	TRBJ2-3	TGTGCCAGCAGTTTGAGAGGCTCGAGCCCGACAGGGGCGGTCACAGATACGCAGTATTTT	CASSLRGSSPTGAVTDTQYF
.	.	TRBV6-5	TRBJ1-5	TGTGCCAGCAGGAGGGGAAGGGCCGATCAGCCCCAGCATTTT	CASRRGRADQPQHF
.	.	TRBV5-6	TRBJ2-2	TGTGCCAGCAGCTTGGCAGAGGGGGAGCTGTTTTTT	CASSLAEGELFF
.	.	TRBV30	TRBJ2-7	TGTGCCTGGAGTCTGGGGTCCTCCTACGAGCAGTACTTC	CAWSLGSSYEQYF
few	TRBD1	TRBV12-3/TRBV12-4	TRBJ1-1	TGTGCCAGCAGTTCCGGGACAGCGAACACTGAAGCTTTCTTT	CASSSGTANTEAFF
.	.	TRBV5-6	TRBJ1-5	TGTGCCAGCAGCTTGGGGGTTCAGCCCCAGCATTTT	CASSLGVQPQHF
.	.	TRBV6-4	TRBJ2-3	TGTGCCAGCGCTCGGACTACCGAGGATACGCAGTATTTT	CASARTTEDTQYF
.	.	TRBV21-1	TRBJ1-5	TGTGCCAGCAGCAAAGAGCTGGAGGGGGCTGGGAATCAGCCCCAGCATTTT	CASSKELEGAGNQPQHF
.	.	TRBV30	TRBJ2-4	TGTGCCTGGAGTACTGCATCCGGGGCCAAAAACATTCAGTACTTC	CAWSTASGAKNIQYF
.	.	TRBV20-1	TRBJ1-1	TGCAGTGCTAGAAACACCGTTGAAGCTTTCTTT	CSARNTVEAFF
.	.	TRBV6-1	TRBJ2-6	TGTGCCAGCCCACATCGAGAGGGCGCTGGGGCCAACGTCCTGACTTTC	CASPHREGAGANVLTF
.	.	TRBV9	TRBJ2-7	TGTGCCAGCAGCCACGCGGCTGGTGACTACGAGCAGTACTTC	CASSHAAGDYEQYF
.	.	TRBV19	TRBJ1-5	TGTGCCAGTAGTTGGCCCCGACAGATCAATCAGCCCCAGCATTTT	CASSWPRQINQPQHF
.	.	TRBV3-1	TRBJ2-1	TGTGCCAGCAGCCAAGTTAACGACAGACACTCCTACAATGAGCAGTTCTTC	CASSQVNDRHSYNEQFF
.	TRBD1	TRBV4-3	TRBJ2-6	TGCGCCAGCAGCCGGGACAGGGGTGCTGGGGCCAACGTCCTGACTTTC	CASSRDRGAGANVLTF
.	.	TRBV25-1	TRBJ1-2	TGTGCCAGCAGTGAATACCCCGGTGGCTACACCTTC	CASSEYPGGYTF
.	TRBD1	TRBV2	TRBJ1-1	TGTGCCAGGACGACAGGGTCGGACACTGAAGCTTTCTTT	CARTTGSDTEAFF
.	.	TRBV4-1	TRBJ2-6	TGCGCCAGCAGTCCGCGGCCCTCTGGGGCCAACGTCCTGACTTTC	CASSPRPSGANVLTF
.	.	TRBV6-6	TRBJ2-3	TGTGCCAGCAGTTACCCGGGGGTCACAGATACGCAGTATTTT	CASSYPGVTDTQYF
.	TRBD2	TRBV20-1	TRBJ2-1	TGCAGTGCTAGACCCTTACCTAGCGGAGACAATGAGCAGTTCTTC	CSARPLPSGDNEQFF
.	.	TRBV2	TRBJ2-3	TGTGCCAGCAGTCACACGGGCCCTGCACCTGATACGCAGTATTTT	CASSHTGPAPDTQYF
.	TRBD2	TRBV4-1	TRBJ2-7	TGCGCCAGCAGCCCCCAAGGGGGACTAGCGGGATTATACGAGCAGTACTTC	CASSPQGGLAGLYEQYF
.	TRBD2	TRBV3-1	TRBJ2-1	TGTGCCAGCAGCCCGGATAGCGGGAGCGTCCATGAGCAGTTCTTC	CASSPDSGSVHEQFF
.	.	TRBV30	TRBJ1-6	TGTGCCTGGAGTGAACAGGGAGCTGGCTCACCCCTCCACTTT	CAWSEQGAGSPLHF
.	.	TRBV20-1	TRBJ2-7	TGCAGTGCTAGAGACGGACTCGGACGATACGAGCAGTACTTC	CSARDGLGRYEQYF
.	.	TRBV12-3/TRBV12-4	TRBJ2-6	TGTGCCAGCACCAGGACGGCTGGGGCCAACGTCCTGACTTTC	CASTRTAGANVLTF
.	.	TRBV27	TRBJ2-1	TGTGCCAGCAGTTTACGGCGGGTCCATGAGCAGTTCTTC	CASSLRRVHEQFF
.	.	TRBV7-9	TRBJ2-5	TGTGCCAGCAGCCCATATGGGAGACAAGAGACCCAGTACTTC	CASSPYGRQETQYF
.	.	TRBV19	TRBJ2-1	TGTGCCAGTAGTATGGGGCGACTACCGGGGAATGAGCAGTTCTTC	CASSMGRLPGNEQFF
.	.	TRBV27	TRBJ1-1	TGTGCCAGCATTCAGAACACTGAAGCTTTCTTT	CASIQNTEAFF
.	TRBD2	TRBV12-3/TRBV12-4	TRBJ2-5	TGTGCCAGCAGTTTTGCGACTAGCCACCGGACCCAGTACTTC	CASSFATSHRTQYF
.	.	TRBV4-1	TRBJ1-2	TGCGCCAGCAGCCAAGAAGAGACAGCCACCTATGGCTACACCTTC	CASSQEETATYGYTF
.	.	TRBV4-2	TRBJ1-5	TGTGCCAGCAGCCAAGCTAGAGGAGTAAATCAGCCCCAGCATTTT	CASSQARGVNQPQHF
.	.	TRBV5-6	TRBJ2-3	TGTGCCAGCAGCTTGGTAGGATTCTTTAGCACAGATACGCAGTATTTT	CASSLVGFFSTDTQYF
.	.	TRBV6-2/TRBV6-3	TRBJ2-7	TGTGCCAGCAGTTACTCAGCAGGACTCTACGAGCAGTACTTC	CASSYSAGLYEQYF
.	TRBD1	TRBV5-4	TRBJ1-4	TGTGCCAGCAGCTTACAGGGGAGTGAAAAACTGTTTTTT	CASSLQGSEKLFF
.	.	TRBV28	TRBJ1-1	TGTGCCAGCAGTTCCCAGGGACTCCCGAACACTGAAGCTTTCTTT	CASSSQGLPNTEAFF
once	.	TRBV5-1	TRBJ1-2	TGCGCCAGCAGCTTGCCGGGGGAAGACTATGGCTACACCTTC	CASSLPGEDYGYTF